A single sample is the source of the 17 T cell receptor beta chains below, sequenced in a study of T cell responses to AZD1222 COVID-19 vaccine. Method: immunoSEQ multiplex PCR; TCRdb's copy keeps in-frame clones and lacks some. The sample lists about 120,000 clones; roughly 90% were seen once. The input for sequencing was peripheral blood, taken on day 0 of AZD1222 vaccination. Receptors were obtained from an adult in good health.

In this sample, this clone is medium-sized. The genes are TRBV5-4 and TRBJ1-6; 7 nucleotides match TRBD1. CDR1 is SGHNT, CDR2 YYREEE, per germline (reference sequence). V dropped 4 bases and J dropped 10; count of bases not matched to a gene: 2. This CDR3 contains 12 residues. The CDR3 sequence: CASSRQGSPLHF. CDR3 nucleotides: TGTGCCAGCAGCAGACAGGGCTCACCCCTCCACTTT.

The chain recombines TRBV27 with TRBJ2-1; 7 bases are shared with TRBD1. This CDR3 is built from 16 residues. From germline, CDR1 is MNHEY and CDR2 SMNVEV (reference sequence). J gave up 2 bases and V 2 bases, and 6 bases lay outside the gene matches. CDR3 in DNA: TGTGCCAGCAGTTTAACTCGGGACAGACCCTACAATGAGCAGTTCTTC. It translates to CASSLTRDRPYNEQFF.

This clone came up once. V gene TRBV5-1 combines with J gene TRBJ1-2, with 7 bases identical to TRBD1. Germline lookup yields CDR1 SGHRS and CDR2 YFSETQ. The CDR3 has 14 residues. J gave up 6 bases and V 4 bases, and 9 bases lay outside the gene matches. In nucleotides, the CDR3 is TGCGCCAGCAGCCCGGGACAGCGCACTAATGGCTACACCTTC. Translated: CASSPGQRTNGYTF.

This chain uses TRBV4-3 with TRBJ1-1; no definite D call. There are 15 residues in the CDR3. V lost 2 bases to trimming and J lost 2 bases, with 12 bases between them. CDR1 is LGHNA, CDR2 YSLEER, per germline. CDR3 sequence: CASSQRPEGNTEAFF. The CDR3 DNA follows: TGCGCCAGCAGCCAACGCCCAGAGGGCAACACTGAAGCTTTCTTT.

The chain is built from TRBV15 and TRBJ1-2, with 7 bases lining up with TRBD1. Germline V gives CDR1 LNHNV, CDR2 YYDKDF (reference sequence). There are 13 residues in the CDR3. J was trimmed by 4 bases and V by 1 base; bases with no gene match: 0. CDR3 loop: CATSRGTGYGYTF. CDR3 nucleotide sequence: TGTGCCACCAGCAGAGGGACAGGCTATGGCTACACCTTC.

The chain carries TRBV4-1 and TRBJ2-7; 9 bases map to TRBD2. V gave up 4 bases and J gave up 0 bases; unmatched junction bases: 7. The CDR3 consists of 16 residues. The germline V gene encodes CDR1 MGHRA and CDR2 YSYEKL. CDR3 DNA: TGCGCCAGCAGCCCCCGACTAGCGGCGAGCTCCTACGAGCAGTACTTC. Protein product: CASSPRLAASSYEQYF.

CDR3 sequence (DNA): TGTGCCAGTTCGCCCACGGGACAGCTCTACGAGCAGTACTTC. Amino acids: CASSPTGQLYEQYF. V and J are TRBV28 and TRBJ2-7, with 7 bases fitting TRBD1. After removal of 9 bases from V and 3 bases from J, the junction contained 11 bases not matched to a gene. The CDR3 length is 14 residues. Germline V gene data show CDR1 as MDHEN and CDR2 as SYDVKM.

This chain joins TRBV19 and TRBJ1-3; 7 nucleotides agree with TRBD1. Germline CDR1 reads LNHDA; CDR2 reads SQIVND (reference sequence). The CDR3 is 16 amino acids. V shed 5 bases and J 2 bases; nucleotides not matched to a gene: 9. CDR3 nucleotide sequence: TGTGCCAGTAGTGAATCGCACAGGGGACCTGGAAACACCATATATTTT. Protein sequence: CASSESHRGPGNTIYF.

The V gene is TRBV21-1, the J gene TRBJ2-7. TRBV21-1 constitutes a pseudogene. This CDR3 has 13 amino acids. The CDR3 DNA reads TGTGCCAGCAGCTCCCAGTGGATTTACGAGCAGTACTTC. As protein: CASSSQWIYEQYF.

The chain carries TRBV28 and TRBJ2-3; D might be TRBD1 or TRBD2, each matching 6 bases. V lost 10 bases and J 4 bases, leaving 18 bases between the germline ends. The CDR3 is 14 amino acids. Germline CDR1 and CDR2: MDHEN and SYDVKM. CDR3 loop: CATNPGAFSDTQYF. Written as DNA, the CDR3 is TGTGCCACTAACCCGGGGGCCTTTTCAGATACGCAGTATTTT. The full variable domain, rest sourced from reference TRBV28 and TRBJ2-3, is DVKVTQSSRYLVKRTGEKVFLECVQDMDHENMFWYRQDPGLGLRLIYFSYDVKMKEKGDIPEGYSVSREKKERFSLILESASTNQTSMYLCATNPGAFSDTQYFGPGTRLTVL.

DNA for the CDR3: TGTGCCAGCAGCTTAGGGCCCCTCGTGACAGGGGGTGAAAAACTGTTTTTT. This sequence encodes CASSLGPLVTGGEKLFF. The chain joins TRBV11-2 to TRBJ1-4, with 9 bases fitting TRBD1. The CDR3 contains 17 residues. V lost 1 base and J lost 7; bases outside the gene matches: 10. Germline V gene sequence: CDR1 SGHAT, CDR2 FQNNGV.

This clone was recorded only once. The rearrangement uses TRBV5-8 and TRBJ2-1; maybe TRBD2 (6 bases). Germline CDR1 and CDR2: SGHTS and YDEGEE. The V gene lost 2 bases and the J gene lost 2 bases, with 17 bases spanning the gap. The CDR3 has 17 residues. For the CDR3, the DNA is TGTGCCAGCAGCTTCAATCCGGGGAGGAGGACCTACAATGAGCAGTTCTTC. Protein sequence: CASSFNPGRRTYNEQFF. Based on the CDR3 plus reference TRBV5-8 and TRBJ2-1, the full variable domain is EAGVTQSPTHLIKTRGQQATLRCSPISGHTSVYWYQQALGLGLQFLLWYDEGEERNRGNFPPRFSGRQFPNYSSELNVNALELEDSALYLCASSFNPGRRTYNEQFFGPGTRLTVL.

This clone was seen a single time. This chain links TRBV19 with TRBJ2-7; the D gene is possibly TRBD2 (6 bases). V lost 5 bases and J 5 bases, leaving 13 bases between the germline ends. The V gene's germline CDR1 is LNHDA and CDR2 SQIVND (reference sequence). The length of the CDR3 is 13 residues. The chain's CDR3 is CASSPGLNNEQYF. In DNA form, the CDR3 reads TGTGCCAGTAGTCCGGGACTGAATAACGAGCAGTACTTC.

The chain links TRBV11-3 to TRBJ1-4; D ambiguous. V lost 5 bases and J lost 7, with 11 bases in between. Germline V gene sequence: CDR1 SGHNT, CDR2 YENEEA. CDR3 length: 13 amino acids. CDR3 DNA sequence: TGTGCCAGCAGCCCGAGGCACGGTGAAAAACTGTTTTTT. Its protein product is CASSPRHGEKLFF.

The CDR3 DNA reads TGTGCCACAAAACCCCCGGGAGACTCCTACAATGAGCAGTTCTTC. It translates to CATKPPGDSYNEQFF. The chain recombines TRBV19 with TRBJ2-1; perhaps TRBD2 as D (6 bases). Trimming removed 10 bases at V and 0 bases at J, with 16 bases between. Germline V CDR1 and CDR2: LNHDA, SQIVND (reference sequence). This CDR3 is built from 15 residues.

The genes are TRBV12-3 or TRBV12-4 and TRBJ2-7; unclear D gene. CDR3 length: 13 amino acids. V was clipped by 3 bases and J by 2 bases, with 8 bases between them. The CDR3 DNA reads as TGTGCCAGCAGTTTCTCCAGAACCTACGAGCAGTACTTC. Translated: CASSFSRTYEQYF.

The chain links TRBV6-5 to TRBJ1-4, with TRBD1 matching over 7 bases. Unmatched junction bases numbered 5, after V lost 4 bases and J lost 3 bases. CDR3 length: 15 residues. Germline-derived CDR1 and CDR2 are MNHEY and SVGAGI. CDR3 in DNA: TGTGCCAGCAGTTTATCAGGGGGTCCTAATGAAAAACTGTTTTTT. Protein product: CASSLSGGPNEKLFF.